The clone carrying this T cell receptor (beta chain) was counted at least ten times. This record comes from a study of patients and donors after allogeneic stem cell transplantation. The V gene lost 5 bases and the J gene lost 4 bases, with 14 bases spanning the gap. This CDR3 is built from 15 residues. TCRdb passed the RT-PCR reads through MiXCR, listing each CDR3 protein once. The sample records fewer than 95,000 distinct CDR3 sequences, 5% being singletons. The TCR comes from a human donor who was either an allogeneic HSCT recipient or a stem cell or donor lymphocyte infusion donor (not recorded which). It is not recorded whose cells these are; they may come from a transplant donor. Sequencing used blood, either unsorted or a sorted T cell fraction (not recorded which). The chain employs TRBV12-3 or TRBV12-4 and TRBJ2-2, with D possibly matching TRBD1 (6 bases). For the CDR3, the DNA is TGTGCCAGCAGTGTAGGACAGCTACTCACCGGGGAGCTGTTTTTT. Its translation is CASSVGQLLTGELFF.